This T cell receptor beta chain was recovered during a study of blood T cell repertoires in COVID-19. Study information: The study drew acute and convalescent COVID-19 samples from the United States, Italy and Spain.

Produced via immunoSEQ multiplex PCR; TCRdb's table is partial and in-frame only. Seen here are some 400,000 clones, more than 75% observed once, and the top ten hold 1% to 1.5%. The J segment lost 6 bases and the V segment lost 7 bases, leaving 5 bases of the junction unmatched. Germline V gene sequence: CDR1 LNHDA, CDR2 SQIVND (reference sequence). The CDR3 is made up of 13 amino acids. What was sequenced was PBMCs or T cells enriched from blood (not recorded which). The chain uses TRBV19 and TRBJ2-2, with TRBD1 matching 7 bases. This TCR came from a man younger than 45 who had recovered from COVID-19. The CDR3 DNA follows: TGTGCCAGTAATCAGAGGGGGCCCGGGGAGCTGTTTTTT. Its protein product is CASNQRGPGELFF. Using reference TRBV19 and TRBJ2-2 for the parts outside the CDR3, the full variable domain is DGGITQSPKYLFRKEGQNVTLSCEQNLNHDAMYWYRQDPGQGLRLIYYSQIVNDFQKGDIAEGYSVSREKKESFPLTVTSAQKNPTAFYLCASNQRGPGELFFGEGSRLTVL.